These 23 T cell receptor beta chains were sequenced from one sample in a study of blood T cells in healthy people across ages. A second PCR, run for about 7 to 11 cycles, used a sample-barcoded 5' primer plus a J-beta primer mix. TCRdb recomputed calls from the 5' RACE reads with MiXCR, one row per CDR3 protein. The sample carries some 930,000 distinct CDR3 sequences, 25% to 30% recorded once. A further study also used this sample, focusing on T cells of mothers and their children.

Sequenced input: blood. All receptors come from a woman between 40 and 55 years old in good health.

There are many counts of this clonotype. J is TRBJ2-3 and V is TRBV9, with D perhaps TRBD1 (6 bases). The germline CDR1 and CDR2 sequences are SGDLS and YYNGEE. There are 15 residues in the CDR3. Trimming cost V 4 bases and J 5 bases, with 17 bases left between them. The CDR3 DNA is TGTGCCAGCAGCCTCGCGGCAGGGACACGAGATACGCAGTATTTT. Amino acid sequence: CASSLAAGTRDTQYF.

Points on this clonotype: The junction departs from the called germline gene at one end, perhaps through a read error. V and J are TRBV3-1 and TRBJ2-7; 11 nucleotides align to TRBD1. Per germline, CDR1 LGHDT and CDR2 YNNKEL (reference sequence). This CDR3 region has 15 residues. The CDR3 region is CASNQHGQGANEQYF. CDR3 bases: TGTGCCAGCAACCAACACGGACAGGGGGCGAACGAGCAGTACTTC.

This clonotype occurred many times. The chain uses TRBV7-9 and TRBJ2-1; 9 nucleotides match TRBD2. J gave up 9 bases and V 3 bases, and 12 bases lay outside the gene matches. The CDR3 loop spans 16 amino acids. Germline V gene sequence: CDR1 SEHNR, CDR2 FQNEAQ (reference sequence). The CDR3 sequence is CASSFVPGLAPTEQFF. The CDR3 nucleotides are TGTGCCAGCAGCTTCGTCCCGGGACTAGCACCCACTGAGCAGTTCTTC.

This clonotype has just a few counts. CDR3 nucleotides: TGCAGTGCTAGCGAGCTGAATGAGCAGTTCTTC. It specifies CSASELNEQFF. The V call is TRBV20-1, the J call TRBJ2-1, with D unclear. V lost 3 bases, J lost 7 bases, and 7 bases lay in between. The length of the CDR3 is 11 residues. The germline V gene encodes CDR1 DFQATT and CDR2 SNEGSKA (reference sequence).

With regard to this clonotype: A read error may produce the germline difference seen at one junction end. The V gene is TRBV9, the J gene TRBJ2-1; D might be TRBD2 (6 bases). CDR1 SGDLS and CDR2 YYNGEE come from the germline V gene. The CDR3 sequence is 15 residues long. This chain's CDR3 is CASSVTSTFLDEQFF. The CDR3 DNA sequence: TGCGCCAGCAGCGTAACTAGCACTTTTCTCGATGAGCAGTTCTTC.

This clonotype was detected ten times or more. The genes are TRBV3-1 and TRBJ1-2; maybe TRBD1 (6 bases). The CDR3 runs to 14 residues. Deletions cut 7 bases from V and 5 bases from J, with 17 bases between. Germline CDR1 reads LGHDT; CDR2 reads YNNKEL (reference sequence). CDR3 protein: CASTLFGTRYGYTF. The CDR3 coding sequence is TGTGCCAGCACCCTTTTCGGGACACGTTATGGCTACACCTTC.

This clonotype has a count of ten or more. In DNA form, the CDR3 reads TGCAGCGTTGAAGAAGACACTACCTACGAGCAGTACTTC. Its protein is CSVEEDTTYEQYF. The chain recombines TRBV29-1 with TRBJ2-7; D call uncertain. Germline V gives CDR1 SQVTM, CDR2 ANQGSEA. The V gene lost 0 bases and the J gene lost 2 bases, with 8 bases spanning the gap. The CDR3 sequence is 13 residues long.

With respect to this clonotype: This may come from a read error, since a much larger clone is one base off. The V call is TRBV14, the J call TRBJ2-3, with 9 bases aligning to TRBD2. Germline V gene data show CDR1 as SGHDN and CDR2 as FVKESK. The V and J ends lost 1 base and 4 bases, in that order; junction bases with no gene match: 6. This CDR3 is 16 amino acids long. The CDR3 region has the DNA TGTGCCAGCAGCCAAGGACTAGCGGTTAGCGCAGATACGCAGTATTTT. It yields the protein CASSQGLAVSADTQYF.

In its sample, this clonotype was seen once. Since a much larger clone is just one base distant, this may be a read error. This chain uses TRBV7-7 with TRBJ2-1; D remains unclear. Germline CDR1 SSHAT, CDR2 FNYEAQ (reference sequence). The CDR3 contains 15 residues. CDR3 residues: CASSLEIGTFQTQFF. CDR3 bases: TGTGCTAGCAGCTTAGAGATCGGCACCTTCCAGACCCAGTTCTTC.

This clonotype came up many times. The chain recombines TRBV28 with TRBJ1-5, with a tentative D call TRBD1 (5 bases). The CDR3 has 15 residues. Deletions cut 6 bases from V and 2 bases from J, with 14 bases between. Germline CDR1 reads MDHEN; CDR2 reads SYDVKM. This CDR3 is CASSTGGDGNQPQHF. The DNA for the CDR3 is TGTGCCAGCAGCACTGGGGGGGATGGCAATCAGCCCCAGCATTTT.

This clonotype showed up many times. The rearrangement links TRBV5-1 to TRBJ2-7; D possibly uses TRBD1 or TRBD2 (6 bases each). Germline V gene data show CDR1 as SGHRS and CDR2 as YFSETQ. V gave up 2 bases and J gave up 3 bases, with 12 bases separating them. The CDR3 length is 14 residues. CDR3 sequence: CASSLQGGNYEQYF. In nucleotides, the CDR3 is TGCGCCAGCAGCTTACAAGGGGGGAACTACGAGCAGTACTTC.

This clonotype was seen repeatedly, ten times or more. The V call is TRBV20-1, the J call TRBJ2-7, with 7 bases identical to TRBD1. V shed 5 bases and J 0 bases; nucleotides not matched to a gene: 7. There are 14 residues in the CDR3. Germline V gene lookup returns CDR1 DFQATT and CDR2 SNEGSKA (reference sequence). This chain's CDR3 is CSALRRDSSYEQYF. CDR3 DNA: TGCAGTGCTCTCCGTCGGGACAGCTCCTACGAGCAGTACTTC.

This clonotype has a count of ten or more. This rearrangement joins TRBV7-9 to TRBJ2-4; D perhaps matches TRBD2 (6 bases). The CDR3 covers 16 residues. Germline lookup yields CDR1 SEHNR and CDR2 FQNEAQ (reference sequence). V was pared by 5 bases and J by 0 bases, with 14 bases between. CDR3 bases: TGTGCCAGCAGCCCGGGGGATGCCCGAGCCAAAAACATTCAGTACTTC. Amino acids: CASSPGDARAKNIQYF.

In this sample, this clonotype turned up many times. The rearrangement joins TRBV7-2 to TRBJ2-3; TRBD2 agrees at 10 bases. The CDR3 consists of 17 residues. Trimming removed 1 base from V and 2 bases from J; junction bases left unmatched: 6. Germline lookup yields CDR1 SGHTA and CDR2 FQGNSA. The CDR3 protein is CASSLEASGGITDTQYF. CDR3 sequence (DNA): TGTGCCAGCAGCTTAGAAGCTAGCGGGGGAATCACAGATACGCAGTATTTT.

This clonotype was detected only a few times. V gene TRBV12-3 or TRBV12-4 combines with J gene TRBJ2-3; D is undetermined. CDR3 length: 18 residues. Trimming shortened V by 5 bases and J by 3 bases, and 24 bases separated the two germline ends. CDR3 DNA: TGTGCCAGCAGTCAAACGTCCTCCGGCCTGGAGAGGACAGATACGCAGTATTTT. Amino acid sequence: CASSQTSSGLERTDTQYF.

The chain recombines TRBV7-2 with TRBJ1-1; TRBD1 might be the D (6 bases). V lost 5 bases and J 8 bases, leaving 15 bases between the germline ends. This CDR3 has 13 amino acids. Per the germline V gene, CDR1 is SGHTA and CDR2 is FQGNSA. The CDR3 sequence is CASSNPGQREAFF. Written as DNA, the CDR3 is TGTGCCAGCAGCAACCCGGGACAACGAGAAGCTTTCTTT.

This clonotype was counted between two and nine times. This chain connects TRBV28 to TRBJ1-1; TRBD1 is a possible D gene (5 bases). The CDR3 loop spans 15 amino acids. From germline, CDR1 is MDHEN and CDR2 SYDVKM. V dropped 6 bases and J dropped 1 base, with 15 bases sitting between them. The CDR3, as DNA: TGTGCCAGCAGGTCCAAGGGACGGCAGAACACTGAAGCTTTCTTT. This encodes CASRSKGRQNTEAFF.

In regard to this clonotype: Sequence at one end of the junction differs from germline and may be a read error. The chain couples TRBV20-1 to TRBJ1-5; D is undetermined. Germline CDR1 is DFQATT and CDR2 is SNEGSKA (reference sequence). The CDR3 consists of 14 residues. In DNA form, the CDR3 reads TGCAGCGCTAGAGAAGCAATCCCTAATCAGCCCCAGCATTTT. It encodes CSAREAIPNQPQHF.

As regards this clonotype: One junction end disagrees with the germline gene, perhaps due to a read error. The CDR3 nucleotides are TGCGCCAACAGCTTGGGGACAGGAACCGATCGAGAGACCCAGTACTTC. Its protein is CANSLGTGTDRETQYF. V gene TRBV5-1 combines with J gene TRBJ2-5; 8 bases are shared with TRBD1. Looked up from germline, CDR1 is SGHRS and CDR2 is YFSETQ. This CDR3 is built from 16 residues. Complete variable domain (other parts from reference TRBV5-1 and TRBJ2-5): KAGVTQTPRYLIKTRGQQVTLSCSPISGHRSVSWYQQTPGQGLQFLFEYFSETQRNKGNFPGRFSGRQFSNSRSEMNVSTLELGDSALYLCANSLGTGTDRETQYFGPGTRLLVL.

CDR3 sequence: CASSPGQPYTGELFF. The DNA of the CDR3 is TGTGCCAGCAGCCCCGGACAGCCGTACACCGGGGAGCTGTTTTTT. The V and J genes are TRBV28 and TRBJ2-2, with D perhaps TRBD1 (6 bases). Germline V gene data show CDR1 as MDHEN and CDR2 as SYDVKM. V was shortened by 6 bases and J by 3 bases, with 14 bases between the two germline ends. The CDR3 covers 15 residues.

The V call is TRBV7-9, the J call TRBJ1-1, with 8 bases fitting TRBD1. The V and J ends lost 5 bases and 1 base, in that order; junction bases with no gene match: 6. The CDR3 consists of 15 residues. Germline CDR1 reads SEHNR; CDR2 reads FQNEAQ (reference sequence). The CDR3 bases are TGTGCCAGCAGCCCTAACGGACAGGGGAACACTGAAGCTTTCTTT. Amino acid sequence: CASSPNGQGNTEAFF.

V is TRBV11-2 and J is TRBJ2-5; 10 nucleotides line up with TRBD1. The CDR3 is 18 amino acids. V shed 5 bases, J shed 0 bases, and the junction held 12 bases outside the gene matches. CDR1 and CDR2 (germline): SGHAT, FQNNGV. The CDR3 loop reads CASSRSRTGGLYQETQYF. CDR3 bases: TGTGCCAGCAGCCGCTCCAGGACAGGGGGACTGTACCAAGAGACCCAGTACTTC. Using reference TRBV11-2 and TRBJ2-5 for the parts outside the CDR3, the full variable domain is EAGVAQSPRYKIIEKRQSVAFWCNPISGHATLYWYQQILGQGPKLLIQFQNNGVVDDSQLPKDRFSAERLKGVDSTLKIQPAKLEDSAVYLCASSRSRTGGLYQETQYFGPGTRLLVL.

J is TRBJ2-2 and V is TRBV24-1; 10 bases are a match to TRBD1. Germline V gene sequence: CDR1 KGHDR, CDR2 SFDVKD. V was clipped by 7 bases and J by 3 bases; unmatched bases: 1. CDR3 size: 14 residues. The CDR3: CATRGTGDTGELFF. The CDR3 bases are TGTGCCACCAGAGGGACAGGGGACACCGGGGAGCTGTTTTTT.